A single T cell receptor beta chain is shown here with its context. This sample was included in a study of cytomegalovirus exposure and HLA in healthy donors. Amplification used 60 Vbeta primers and 13 Jbeta primers. Profiling relied on immunoSEQ multiplex PCR, and the TCRdb table lists in-frame clones only, not all of them. The repertoire holds fewer than 150,000 clones, with about 80% as singletons. The sequence was collected from a male donor in good health and CMV-seronegative. The sequenced sample was PBMCs.

CDR3 in amino acids: CAIRQGNTEAFF. In DNA, the CDR3 is TGTGCCATCCGTCAGGGGAACACTGAAGCTTTCTTT. This chain joins TRBV10-3 and TRBJ1-1, with D tentatively TRBD1 (5 bases). The V and J ends lost 8 bases and 1 base respectively, with 8 bases between them. Germline assignment: CDR1 ENHRY and CDR2 SYGVKD. The CDR3 sequence is 12 residues long.